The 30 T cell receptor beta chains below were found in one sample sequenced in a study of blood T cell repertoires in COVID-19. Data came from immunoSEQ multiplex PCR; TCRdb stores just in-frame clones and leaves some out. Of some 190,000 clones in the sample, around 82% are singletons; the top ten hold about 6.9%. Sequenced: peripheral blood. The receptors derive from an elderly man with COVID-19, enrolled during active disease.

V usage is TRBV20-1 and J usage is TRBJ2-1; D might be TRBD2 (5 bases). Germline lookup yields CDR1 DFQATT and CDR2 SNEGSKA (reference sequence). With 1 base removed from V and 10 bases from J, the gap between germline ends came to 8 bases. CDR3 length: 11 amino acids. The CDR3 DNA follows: TGCAGTGCTAGAGCCCTAGCAGAGCAGTTCTTC. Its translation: CSARALAEQFF.

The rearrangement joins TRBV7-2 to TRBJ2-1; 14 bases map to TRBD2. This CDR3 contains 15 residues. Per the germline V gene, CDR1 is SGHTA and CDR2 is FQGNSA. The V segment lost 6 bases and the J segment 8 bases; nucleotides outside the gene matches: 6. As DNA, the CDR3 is TGTGCCAGCAGGGAAGGGACTAGCGGGGGCGATGAGCAGTTCTTC. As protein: CASREGTSGGDEQFF.

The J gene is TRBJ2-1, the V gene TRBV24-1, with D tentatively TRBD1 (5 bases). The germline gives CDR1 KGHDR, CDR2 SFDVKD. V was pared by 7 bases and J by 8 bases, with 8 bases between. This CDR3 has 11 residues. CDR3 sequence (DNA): TGTGCCACCAGGCAGGGCTATGAGCAGTTCTTC. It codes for CATRQGYEQFF.

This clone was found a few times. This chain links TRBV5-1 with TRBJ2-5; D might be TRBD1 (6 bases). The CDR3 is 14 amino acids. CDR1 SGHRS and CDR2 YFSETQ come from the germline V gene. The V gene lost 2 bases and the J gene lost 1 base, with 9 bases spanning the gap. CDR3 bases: TGCGCCAGCAGCTTTACAGGGCCCCAAGAGACCCAGTACTTC. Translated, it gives CASSFTGPQETQYF.

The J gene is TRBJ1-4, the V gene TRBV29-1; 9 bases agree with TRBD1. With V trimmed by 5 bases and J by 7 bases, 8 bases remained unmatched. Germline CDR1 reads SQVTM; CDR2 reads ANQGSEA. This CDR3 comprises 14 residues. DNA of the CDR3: TGCAGCGTTCGGTCCGGGACAGGGACTGAAAAACTGTTTTTT. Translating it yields CSVRSGTGTEKLFF.

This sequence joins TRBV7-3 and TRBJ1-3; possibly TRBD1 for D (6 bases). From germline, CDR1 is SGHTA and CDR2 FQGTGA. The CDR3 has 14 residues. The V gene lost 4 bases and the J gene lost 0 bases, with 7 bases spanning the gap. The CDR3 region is CASSSDSSGNTIYF. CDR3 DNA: TGTGCCAGCAGCTCGGACAGCTCTGGAAACACCATATATTTT.

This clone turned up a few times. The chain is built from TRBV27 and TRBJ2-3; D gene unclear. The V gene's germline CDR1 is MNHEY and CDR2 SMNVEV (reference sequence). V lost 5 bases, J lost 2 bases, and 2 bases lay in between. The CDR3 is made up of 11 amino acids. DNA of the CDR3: TGTGCCAGCAGTCTCACAGATACGCAGTATTTT. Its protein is CASSLTDTQYF.

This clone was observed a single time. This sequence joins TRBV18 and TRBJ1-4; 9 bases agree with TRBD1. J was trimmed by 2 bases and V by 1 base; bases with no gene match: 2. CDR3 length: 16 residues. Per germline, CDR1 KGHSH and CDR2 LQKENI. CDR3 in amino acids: CASSPRQGDTNEKLFF. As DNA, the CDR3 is TGTGCCAGCTCACCACGACAGGGGGATACTAATGAAAAACTGTTTTTT.

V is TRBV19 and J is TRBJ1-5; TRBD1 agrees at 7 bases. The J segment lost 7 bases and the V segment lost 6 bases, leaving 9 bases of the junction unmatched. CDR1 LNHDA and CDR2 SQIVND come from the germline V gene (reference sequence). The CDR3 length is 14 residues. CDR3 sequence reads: CASRRQGGNQPQHF. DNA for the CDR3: TGTGCCAGTAGGCGACAGGGTGGGAACCAGCCCCAGCATTTT.

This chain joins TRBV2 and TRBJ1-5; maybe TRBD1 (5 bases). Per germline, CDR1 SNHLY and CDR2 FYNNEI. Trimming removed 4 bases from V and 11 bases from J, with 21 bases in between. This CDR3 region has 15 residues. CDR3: CASSVAGWRVTTQHF. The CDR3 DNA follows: TGTGCCAGCAGTGTAGCAGGGTGGAGGGTGACTACCCAGCATTTT.

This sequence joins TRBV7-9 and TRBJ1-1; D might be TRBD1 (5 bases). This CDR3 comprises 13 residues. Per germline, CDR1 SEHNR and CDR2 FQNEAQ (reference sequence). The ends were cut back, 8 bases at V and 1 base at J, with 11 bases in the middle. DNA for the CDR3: TGTGCCAGCTGCCGACAGACGAACACTGAAGCTTTCTTT. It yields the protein CASCRQTNTEAFF.

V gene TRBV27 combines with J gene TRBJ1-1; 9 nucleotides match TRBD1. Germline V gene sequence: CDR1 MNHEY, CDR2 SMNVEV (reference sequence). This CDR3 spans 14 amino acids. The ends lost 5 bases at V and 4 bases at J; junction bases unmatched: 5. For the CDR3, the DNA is TGTGCCAGCAGTAGAACAGGGGGCACCACTGAAGCTTTCTTT. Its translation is CASSRTGGTTEAFF.

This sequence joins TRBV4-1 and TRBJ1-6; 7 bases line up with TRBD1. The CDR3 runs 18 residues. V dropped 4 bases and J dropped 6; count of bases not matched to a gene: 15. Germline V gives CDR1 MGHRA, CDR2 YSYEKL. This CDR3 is CASSRTSPGGRVNSPLHF. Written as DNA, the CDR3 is TGCGCCAGCAGCCGAACGTCCCCAGGGGGGCGAGTTAATTCACCCCTCCACTTT.

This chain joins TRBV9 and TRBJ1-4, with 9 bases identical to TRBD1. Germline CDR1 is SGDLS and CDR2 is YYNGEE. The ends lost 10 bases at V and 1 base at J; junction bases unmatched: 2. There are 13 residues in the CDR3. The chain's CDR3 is CAGDRVTNEKLFF. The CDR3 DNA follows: TGTGCCGGGGACAGGGTAACTAATGAAAAACTGTTTTTT.

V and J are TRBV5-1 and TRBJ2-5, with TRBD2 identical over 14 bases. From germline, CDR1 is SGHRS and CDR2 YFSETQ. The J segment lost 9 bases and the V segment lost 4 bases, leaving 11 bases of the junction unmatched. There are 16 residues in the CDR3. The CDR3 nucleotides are TGCGCCAGCAGCCTCGGACTAGCGGGGGGCTGGGAGCCCCAGTACTTC. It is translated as CASSLGLAGGWEPQYF. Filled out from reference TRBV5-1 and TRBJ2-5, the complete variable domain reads KAGVTQTPRYLIKTRGQQVTLSCSPISGHRSVSWYQQTPGQGLQFLFEYFSETQRNKGNFPGRFSGRQFSNSRSEMNVSTLELGDSALYLCASSLGLAGGWEPQYFGPGTRLLVL.

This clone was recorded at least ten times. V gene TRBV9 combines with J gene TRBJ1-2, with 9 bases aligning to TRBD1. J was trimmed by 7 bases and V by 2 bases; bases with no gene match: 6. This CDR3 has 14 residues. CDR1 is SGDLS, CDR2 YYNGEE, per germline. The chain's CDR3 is CASSVGQGSVGYTF. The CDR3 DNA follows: TGTGCCAGCAGCGTCGGACAGGGGTCTGTTGGCTACACCTTC. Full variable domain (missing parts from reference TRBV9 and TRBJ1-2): DSGVTQTPKHLITATGQRVTLRCSPRSGDLSVYWYQQSLDQGLQFLIQYYNGEERAKGNILERFSAQQFPDLHSELNLSSLELGDSALYFCASSVGQGSVGYTFGSGTRLTVV.

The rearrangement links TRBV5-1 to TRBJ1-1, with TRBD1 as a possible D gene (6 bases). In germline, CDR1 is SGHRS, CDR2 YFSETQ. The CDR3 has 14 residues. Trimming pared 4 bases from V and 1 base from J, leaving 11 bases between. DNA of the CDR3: TGCGCCAGCAGCAGATCAGGGGAGAACACTGAAGCTTTCTTT. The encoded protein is CASSRSGENTEAFF.

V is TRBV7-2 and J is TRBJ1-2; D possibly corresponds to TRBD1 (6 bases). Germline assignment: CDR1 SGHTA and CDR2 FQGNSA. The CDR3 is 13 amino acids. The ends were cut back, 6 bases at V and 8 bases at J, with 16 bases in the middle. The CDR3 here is CASRFKNGGGYTF. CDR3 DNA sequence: TGTGCCAGCAGGTTTAAGAATGGGGGCGGCTACACCTTC.

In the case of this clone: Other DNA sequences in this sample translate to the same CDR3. CDR3 amino acids: CASSPYSNQPQHF. The CDR3 bases are TGTGCCAGCAGCCCCTATAGCAATCAGCCCCAGCATTTT. The V call is TRBV3-1 (or the pseudogene TRBV3-2), the J call TRBJ1-5; D remains ambiguous. V lost 4 bases to trimming and J lost 0 bases, with 4 bases between them. The germline gives CDR1 LGHDT, CDR2 YNNKEL (reference sequence). The length of the CDR3 is 13 residues.

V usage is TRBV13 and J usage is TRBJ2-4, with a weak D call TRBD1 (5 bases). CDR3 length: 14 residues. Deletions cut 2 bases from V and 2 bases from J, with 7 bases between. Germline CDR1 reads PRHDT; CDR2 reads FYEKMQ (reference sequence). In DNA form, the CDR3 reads TGTGCCAGCAGCTTACAGGGAACCAAAAACATTCAGTACTTC. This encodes CASSLQGTKNIQYF. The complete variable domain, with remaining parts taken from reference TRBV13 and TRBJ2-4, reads AAGVIQSPRHLIKEKRETATLKCYPIPRHDTVYWYQQGPGQDPQFLISFYEKMQSDKGSIPDRFSAQQFSDYHSELNMSSLELGDSALYFCASSLQGTKNIQYFGAGTRLSVL.

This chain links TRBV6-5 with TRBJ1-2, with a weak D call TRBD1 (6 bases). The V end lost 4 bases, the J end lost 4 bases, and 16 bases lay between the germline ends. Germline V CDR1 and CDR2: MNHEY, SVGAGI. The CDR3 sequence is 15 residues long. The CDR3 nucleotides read TGTGCCAGCAGTTCTTGGACAGAAAACCCCTATGGCTACACCTTC. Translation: CASSSWTENPYGYTF.

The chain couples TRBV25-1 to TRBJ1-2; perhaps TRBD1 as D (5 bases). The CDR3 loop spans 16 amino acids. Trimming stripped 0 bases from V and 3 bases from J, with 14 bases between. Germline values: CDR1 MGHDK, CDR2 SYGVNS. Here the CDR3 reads CASSEYIGGTDYGYTF. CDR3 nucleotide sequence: TGTGCCAGCAGTGAATATATCGGGGGTACGGACTATGGCTACACCTTC.

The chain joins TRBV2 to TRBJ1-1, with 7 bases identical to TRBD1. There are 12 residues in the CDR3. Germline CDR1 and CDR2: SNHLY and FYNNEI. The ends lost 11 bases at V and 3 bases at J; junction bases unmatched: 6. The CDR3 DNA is TGTGCCGGTAGGGGGCTGTACACTGAAGCTTTCTTT. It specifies CAGRGLYTEAFF.

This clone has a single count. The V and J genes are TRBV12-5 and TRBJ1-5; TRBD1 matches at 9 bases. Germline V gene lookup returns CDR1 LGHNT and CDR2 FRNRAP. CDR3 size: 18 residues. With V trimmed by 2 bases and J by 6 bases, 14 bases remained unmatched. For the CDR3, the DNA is TGTGCTAGTGGTTTGCTATACCGGGACAGGGAAGCGGGTCAGCCCCAGCATTTT. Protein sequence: CASGLLYRDREAGQPQHF.

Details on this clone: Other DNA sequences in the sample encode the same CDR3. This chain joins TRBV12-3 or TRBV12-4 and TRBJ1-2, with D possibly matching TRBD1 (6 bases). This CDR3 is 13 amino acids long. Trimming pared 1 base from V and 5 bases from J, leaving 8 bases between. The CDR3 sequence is CASSLGQAYGYTF. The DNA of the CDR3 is TGTGCCAGCAGTTTAGGACAGGCATATGGCTACACCTTC.

The CDR3 DNA reads TGTGCCAGCAGCTTATTGGGTCAGGGTGGTGAAAAACTGTTTTTT. Its protein product is CASSLLGQGGEKLFF. The rearrangement links TRBV7-2 to TRBJ1-4; TRBD1 might be the D (5 bases). Looked up from germline, CDR1 is SGHTA and CDR2 is FQGNSA. V lost 2 bases and J 7 bases, leaving 14 bases between the germline ends. The length of the CDR3 is 15 residues.

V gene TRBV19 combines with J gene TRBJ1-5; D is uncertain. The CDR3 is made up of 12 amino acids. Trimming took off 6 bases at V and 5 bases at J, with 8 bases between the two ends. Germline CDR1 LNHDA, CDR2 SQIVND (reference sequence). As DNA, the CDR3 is TGTGCCAGTAGCCCTCGCGATCAGCCCCAGCATTTT. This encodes CASSPRDQPQHF.

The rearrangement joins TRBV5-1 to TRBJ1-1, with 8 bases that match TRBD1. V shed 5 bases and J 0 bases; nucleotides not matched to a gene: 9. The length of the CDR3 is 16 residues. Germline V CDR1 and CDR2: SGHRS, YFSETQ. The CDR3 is CASRIGTGEMNTEAFF. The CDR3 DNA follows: TGCGCCAGCAGGATCGGGACAGGAGAAATGAACACTGAAGCTTTCTTT.

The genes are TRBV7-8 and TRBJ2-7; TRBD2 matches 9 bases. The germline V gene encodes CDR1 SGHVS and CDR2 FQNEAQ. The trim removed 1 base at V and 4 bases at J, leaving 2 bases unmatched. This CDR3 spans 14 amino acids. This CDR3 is CASSLGTSDYEQYF. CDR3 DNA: TGTGCCAGCAGCTTAGGGACTAGCGATTACGAGCAGTACTTC.

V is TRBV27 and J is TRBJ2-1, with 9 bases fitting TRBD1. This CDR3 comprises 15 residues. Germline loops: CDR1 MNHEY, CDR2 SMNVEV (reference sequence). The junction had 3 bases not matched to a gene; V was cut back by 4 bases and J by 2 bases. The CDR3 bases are TGTGCCAGCAGTTCGGACAGGGGCCCCTACAATGAGCAGTTCTTC. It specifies CASSSDRGPYNEQFF.